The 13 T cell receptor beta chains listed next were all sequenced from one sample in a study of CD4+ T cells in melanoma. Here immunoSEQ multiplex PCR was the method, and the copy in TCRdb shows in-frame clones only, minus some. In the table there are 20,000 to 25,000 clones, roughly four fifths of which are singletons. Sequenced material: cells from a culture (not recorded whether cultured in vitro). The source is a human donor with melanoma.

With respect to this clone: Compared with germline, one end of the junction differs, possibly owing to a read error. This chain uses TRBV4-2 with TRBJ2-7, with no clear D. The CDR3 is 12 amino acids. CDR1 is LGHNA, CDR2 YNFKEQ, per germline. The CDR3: CASSKDPYEQYF. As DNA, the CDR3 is TGTGCCAGCAGCAAAGACCCCTACGAGCAGTACTTC.

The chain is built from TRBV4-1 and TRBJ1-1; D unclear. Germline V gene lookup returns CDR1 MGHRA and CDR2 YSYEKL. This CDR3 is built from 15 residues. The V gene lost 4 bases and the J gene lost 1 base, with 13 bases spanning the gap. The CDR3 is CASSLGGLGNTEAFF. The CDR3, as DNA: TGCGCCAGCAGCCTTGGAGGTCTTGGGAACACTGAAGCTTTCTTT.

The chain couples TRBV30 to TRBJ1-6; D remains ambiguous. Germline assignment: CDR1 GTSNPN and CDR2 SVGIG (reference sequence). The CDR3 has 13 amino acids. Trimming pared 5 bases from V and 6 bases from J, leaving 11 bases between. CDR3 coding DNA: TGTGCCTGGGGAGCAGAAGTTAATTCACCCCTCCACTTT. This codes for CAWGAEVNSPLHF.

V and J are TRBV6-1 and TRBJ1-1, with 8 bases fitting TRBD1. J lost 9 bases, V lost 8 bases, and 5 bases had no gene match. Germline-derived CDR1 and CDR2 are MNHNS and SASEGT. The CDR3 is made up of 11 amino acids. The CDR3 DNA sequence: TGTGCCAGCCGGGGGGACAGGAAAGCTTTCTTT. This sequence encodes CASRGDRKAFF.

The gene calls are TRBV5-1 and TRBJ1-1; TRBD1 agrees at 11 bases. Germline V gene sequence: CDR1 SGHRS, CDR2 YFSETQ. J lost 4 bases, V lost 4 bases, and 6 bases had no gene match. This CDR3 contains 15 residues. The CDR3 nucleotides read TGCGCCAGCAGCCTGACCGGGACAGGGGGCACTGAAGCTTTCTTT. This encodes CASSLTGTGGTEAFF. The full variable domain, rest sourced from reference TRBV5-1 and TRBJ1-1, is KAGVTQTPRYLIKTRGQQVTLSCSPISGHRSVSWYQQTPGQGLQFLFEYFSETQRNKGNFPGRFSGRQFSNSRSEMNVSTLELGDSALYLCASSLTGTGGTEAFFGQGTRLTVV.

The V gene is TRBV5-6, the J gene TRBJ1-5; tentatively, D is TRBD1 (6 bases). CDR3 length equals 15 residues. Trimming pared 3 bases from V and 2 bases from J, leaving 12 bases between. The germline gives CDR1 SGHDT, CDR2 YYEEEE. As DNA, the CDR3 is TGTGCCAGCAGCTCACTCCGACAGGGCAATCAGCCCCAGCATTTT. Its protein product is CASSSLRQGNQPQHF.

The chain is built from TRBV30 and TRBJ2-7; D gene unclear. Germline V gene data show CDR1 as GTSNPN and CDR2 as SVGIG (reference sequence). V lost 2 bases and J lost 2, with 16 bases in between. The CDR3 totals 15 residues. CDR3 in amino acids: CAWSSFGVKTYEQYF. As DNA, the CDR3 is TGTGCCTGGAGTAGTTTTGGGGTTAAAACCTACGAGCAGTACTTC.

This CDR3 reads CASGLHGQRYSNQPQHF. The CDR3 nucleotides are TGTGCTAGTGGTCTTCACGGACAGAGATATAGCAATCAGCCCCAGCATTTT. The chain joins TRBV12-5 to TRBJ1-5; the D gene is possibly TRBD1 (6 bases). V lost 5 bases to trimming and J lost 0 bases, with 17 bases between them. Germline CDR1 and CDR2: LGHNT and FRNRAP. This CDR3 region has 17 residues.

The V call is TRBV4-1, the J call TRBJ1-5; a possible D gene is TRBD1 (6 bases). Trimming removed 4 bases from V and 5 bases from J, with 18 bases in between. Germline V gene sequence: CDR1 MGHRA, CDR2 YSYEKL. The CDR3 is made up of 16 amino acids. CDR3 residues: CASSLTGQPPYQPQHF. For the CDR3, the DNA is TGCGCCAGCAGCCTCACCGGACAGCCCCCGTATCAGCCCCAGCATTTT.

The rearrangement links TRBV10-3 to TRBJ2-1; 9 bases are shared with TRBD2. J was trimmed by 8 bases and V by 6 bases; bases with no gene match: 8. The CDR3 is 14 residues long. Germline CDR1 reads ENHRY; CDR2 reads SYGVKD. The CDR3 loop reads CAIRGVAGAHEQFF. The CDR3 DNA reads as TGTGCCATCAGGGGGGTAGCGGGGGCTCATGAGCAGTTCTTC.

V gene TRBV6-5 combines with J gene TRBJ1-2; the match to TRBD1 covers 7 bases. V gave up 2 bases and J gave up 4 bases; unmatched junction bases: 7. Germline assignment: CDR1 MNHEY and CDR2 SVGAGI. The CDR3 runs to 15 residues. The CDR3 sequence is CASSYGPSGGYGYTF. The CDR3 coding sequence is TGTGCCAGCAGTTACGGCCCATCAGGGGGCTATGGCTACACCTTC.

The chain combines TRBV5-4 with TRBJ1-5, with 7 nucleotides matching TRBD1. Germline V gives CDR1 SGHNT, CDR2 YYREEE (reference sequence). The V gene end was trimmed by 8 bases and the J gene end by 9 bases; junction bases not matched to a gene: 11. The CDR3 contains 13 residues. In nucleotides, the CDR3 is TGTGCCAGTGGGACAGTCTTACAATGGCCCCAGCATTTT. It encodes CASGTVLQWPQHF.

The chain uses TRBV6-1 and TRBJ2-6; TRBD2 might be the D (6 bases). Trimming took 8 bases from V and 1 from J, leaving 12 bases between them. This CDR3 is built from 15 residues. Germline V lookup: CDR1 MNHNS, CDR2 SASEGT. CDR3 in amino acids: CASRTGASGANVLTF. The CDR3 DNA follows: TGTGCCAGCCGGACGGGAGCATCTGGGGCCAACGTCCTGACTTTC.